This TCR beta chain was identified during a study of blood T cells in healthy people across ages. Study overall: About one barcoded beta molecule per two T cells was the capture yield of template switching.

General study points: TCR beta diversity, measured per million T cells, fell in a roughly linear way with age. Correlation between TCR beta diversity and naive T cell percentage was strong.

Then a second PCR, running roughly 6 to 11 cycles, was carried out with a sample-barcoded 5' primer and a J-beta primer mix. TCRdb ran MiXCR on the 5' RACE reads and lists one entry per CDR3 protein. The table has 630,000 or so distinct CDR3 sequences, roughly 32% seen once; the top ten hold just over 15%. This clonotype was counted ten times or more. As yet, its antigen is unknown. V dropped 0 bases and J dropped 8 bases, with 20 bases sitting between them. Germline CDR1 and CDR2: MGHRA and YSYEKL. This CDR3 is 17 amino acids long. Healthy Caucasians from Russia aged about 6 to 95 served as donors. The sequenced sample was blood. This TCR derives from a woman over 75 in good health. The rearrangement links TRBV4-1 to TRBJ2-1; TRBD1 is a possible D gene (6 bases). The CDR3 DNA sequence: TGCGCCAGCAGCCAAGATTGGCTTCAGGGGCGCGACTATGAGCAGTTCTTC. It specifies CASSQDWLQGRDYEQFF.